This passage covers 9 T cell receptor beta chains from one sample sequenced in a study of blood T cell repertoires in COVID-19. The data were produced by immunoSEQ multiplex PCR, yet TCRdb's version contains in-frame clones alone and is incomplete. The sample includes around 390,000 clones, about 83% seen only once; the top ten take roughly a tenth. Sequenced: PBMCs or T cells enriched from blood (not recorded which). The receptors were sampled from a woman aged 45-60 years who had recovered from COVID-19.

Concerning this clone itself: One junction end disagrees with the germline gene, perhaps due to a read error. The chain combines TRBV4-2 with TRBJ2-1, with a tentative D call TRBD1 (5 bases). This CDR3 spans 12 amino acids. Germline loops: CDR1 LGHNA, CDR2 YNFKEQ. CDR3 DNA: TGTGCCAGCAGCCAAGAAGGGGTGGAGAAGATCTTC. It specifies CASSQEGVEKIF.

The chain couples TRBV27 to TRBJ1-2; TRBD1 matches 8 bases. The germline V gene encodes CDR1 MNHEY and CDR2 SMNVEV (reference sequence). The V gene end was trimmed by 6 bases and the J gene end by 8 bases; junction bases not matched to a gene: 5. CDR3 length: 12 amino acids. CDR3 residues: CASRDREAGYTF. CDR3 nucleotide sequence: TGTGCCAGCAGGGACAGGGAGGCCGGCTACACCTTC.

The chain employs TRBV5-1 and TRBJ1-3, with a tentative D call TRBD1 (6 bases). The CDR3 is 16 amino acids. Trimming removed 4 bases from V and 4 bases from J, with 18 bases in between. Germline V gives CDR1 SGHRS, CDR2 YFSETQ. DNA of the CDR3: TGCGCCAGCAGCACAACACAGGGTGTCGAGGGAAACACCATATATTTT. Protein sequence: CASSTTQGVEGNTIYF.

The chain uses TRBV11-2 and TRBJ1-6; 10 bases map to TRBD1. The CDR3 runs to 15 residues. Germline V gene data show CDR1 as SGHAT and CDR2 as FQNNGV. With 4 bases clipped from V and 7 bases from J, the junction kept 4 bases outside the gene matches. The CDR3 DNA sequence: TGTGCCAGCAGCTGGGACAGGGGTAGCAATTCACCCCTCCACTTT. Translated: CASSWDRGSNSPLHF.

The chain couples TRBV15 to TRBJ1-5; D unclear. Per the germline V gene, CDR1 is LNHNV and CDR2 is YYDKDF (reference sequence). The germline V and J ends were trimmed by 0 bases and 9 bases, with 18 bases remaining between them. The CDR3 spans 16 residues. The CDR3 loop reads CATSRDSGSPGAPQHF. CDR3 nucleotide sequence: TGTGCCACCAGCAGAGATAGCGGATCTCCCGGAGCGCCCCAGCATTTT.

V gene TRBV6-1 combines with J gene TRBJ2-5; TRBD1 agrees at 7 bases. The germline gives CDR1 MNHNS, CDR2 SASEGT. J lost 8 bases, V lost 3 bases, and 3 bases had no gene match. The CDR3 loop spans 12 amino acids. The CDR3 DNA is TGTGCCAGCAGTGAGCCAGGGGGAACCCAGTACTTC. This translates into CASSEPGGTQYF.

CDR3 DNA: TGTGCCAGCAGCTTAGGAGCCTTCACAGATACGCAGTATTTT. Protein sequence: CASSLGAFTDTQYF. The chain couples TRBV7-2 to TRBJ2-3; D remains ambiguous. The germline CDR1 and CDR2 sequences are SGHTA and FQGNSA. This CDR3 comprises 14 residues. The V gene lost 1 base and the J gene lost 2 bases, with 7 bases spanning the gap.

The V gene is TRBV5-5, the J gene TRBJ2-5, with D possibly matching TRBD2 (5 bases). The CDR3 has 14 amino acids. Deletions cut 4 bases from V and 2 bases from J, with 12 bases between. CDR1 and CDR2 from the germline V gene are SGHKS and YYEKEE (reference sequence). This CDR3 is CASSLPSGQETQYF. Written as DNA, the CDR3 is TGTGCCAGCAGCCTCCCCTCGGGGCAAGAGACCCAGTACTTC. The full variable domain, in which reference TRBV5-5 and TRBJ2-5 provide the parts outside the CDR3, is DAGVTQSPTHLIKTRGQQVTLRCSPISGHKSVSWYQQVLGQGPQFIFQYYEKEERGRGNFPDRFSARQFPNYSSELNVNALLLGDSALYLCASSLPSGQETQYFGPGTRLLVL.

J is TRBJ2-5 and V is TRBV28; the D is unclear. CDR1 MDHEN and CDR2 SYDVKM come from the germline V gene. V was pared by 4 bases and J by 1 base, with 4 bases between. This CDR3 region has 12 residues. CDR3: CASSSVQETQYF. The CDR3 DNA reads as TGTGCCAGCAGTTCTGTCCAAGAGACCCAGTACTTC.